This section outlines one TCR beta chain sequence together with its context. Per germline, CDR1 SGHRS and CDR2 YFSETQ. The V end lost 0 bases, the J end lost 0 bases, and 13 bases lay between the germline ends. The CDR3 totals 17 residues. Clones were read by immunoSEQ multiplex PCR, and TCRdb kept only the in-frame ones, dropping some. The sample has 2 million or so clones, 85% to 95% seen once. These data come from a study of shared clonotypes between healthy human individuals. This receptor was obtained from a man younger than 35 in good health. Material for sequencing was naive CD4+ T cells sorted from blood. Subset specified: CD45RA+ positively selected. The chain recombines TRBV5-1 with TRBJ1-5, with D tentatively TRBD1 (5 bases). CDR3 protein: CASSLEGTEHSNQPQHF. In DNA form, the CDR3 reads TGCGCCAGCAGCTTGGAAGGGACCGAACATAGCAATCAGCCCCAGCATTTT.